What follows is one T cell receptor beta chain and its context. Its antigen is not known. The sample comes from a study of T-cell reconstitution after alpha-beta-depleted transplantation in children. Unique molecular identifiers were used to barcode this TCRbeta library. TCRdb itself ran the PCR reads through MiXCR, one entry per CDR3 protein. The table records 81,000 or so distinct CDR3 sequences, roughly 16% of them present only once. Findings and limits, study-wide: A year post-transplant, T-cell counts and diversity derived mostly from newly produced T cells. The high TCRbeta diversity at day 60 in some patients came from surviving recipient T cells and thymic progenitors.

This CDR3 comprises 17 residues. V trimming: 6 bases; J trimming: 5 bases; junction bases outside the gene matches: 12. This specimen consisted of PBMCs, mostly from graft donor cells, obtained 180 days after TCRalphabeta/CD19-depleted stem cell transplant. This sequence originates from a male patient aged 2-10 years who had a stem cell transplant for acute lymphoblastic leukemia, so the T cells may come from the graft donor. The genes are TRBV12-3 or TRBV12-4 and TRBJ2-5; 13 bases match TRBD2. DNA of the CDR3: TGTGCCAGCAGCCAAAGGGGACTAGCGGGGTCCGGGGAGACCCAGTACTTC. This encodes CASSQRGLAGSGETQYF.